These 18 T cell receptor beta chains share one sample of origin, sequenced in a study of regulatory T cells in long-lasting Graves disease. The time point here: newly diagnosed GD, antithyroid drugs for less than 3 months. After RNA was extracted from PBMCs, the TCR library was made from it. TCR beta libraries were built with iRepertoire HTBI primers and Arm-PCR of CDR3 regions. TCRdb re-derived calls from the multiplex PCR reads in MiXCR, one entry per CDR3 protein. The data show approximately 560,000 distinct CDR3 sequences, 15% to 20% seen once. These same records also appear under a second study, on T cells in Graves' hyperthyroidism and ophthalmopathy.

Sequenced here: peripheral blood mononuclear cells (PBMCs), sampled at new diagnosis, from a patient treated with antithyroid drugs. The receptors here all came from a man between 18 and 29 years old with Graves disease.

This clonotype showed up just a few times. The chain employs TRBV12-3 or TRBV12-4 and TRBJ1-2; 11 positions match TRBD1. Trimming at V came to 5 bases and at J to 4 bases, leaving 9 bases not matched to a gene. CDR3 size: 16 residues. The CDR3: CASSPRDRGLIYGYTF. CDR3 DNA: TGTGCCAGCAGTCCGCGGGACAGGGGGTTGATCTATGGCTACACCTTC.

The table lists this clonotype with many counts. This chain joins TRBV30 and TRBJ1-1, with D hard to call. The CDR3 is made up of 13 amino acids. Germline CDR1 reads GTSNPN; CDR2 reads SVGIG (reference sequence). Trimming cost V 4 bases and J 3 bases, with 12 bases left between them. The DNA for the CDR3 is TGTGCCTGGAATCGCCAGCAGGACACTGAAGCTTTCTTT. As protein: CAWNRQQDTEAFF.

In its sample, this clonotype was seen a few times. This sequence joins TRBV11-3 and TRBJ2-2, with 10 bases identical to TRBD2. V shed 5 bases and J 5 bases; nucleotides not matched to a gene: 8. This CDR3 comprises 16 residues. The germline gives CDR1 SGHNT, CDR2 YENEEA. CDR3 sequence (DNA): TGTGCCAGCAGCCCCGGGGTAGCGGGAGGTACCGGGGAGCTGTTTTTT. It encodes CASSPGVAGGTGELFF.

Ten or more counts support this clonotype. This chain links TRBV28 with TRBJ2-7, with D perhaps TRBD1 or TRBD2 (5 bases each). CDR1 and CDR2 (germline): MDHEN, SYDVKM. The CDR3 extends over 17 amino acids. V dropped 4 bases and J dropped 2 bases, with 21 bases sitting between them. The CDR3 loop reads CASSSGPGPNHPYEQYF. DNA for the CDR3: TGTGCCAGCAGTTCGGGACCTGGACCGAATCATCCCTACGAGCAGTACTTC.

This clonotype was recorded at least ten times. This chain uses TRBV29-1 with TRBJ1-1, with D uncertain. Germline assignment: CDR1 SQVTM and CDR2 ANQGSEA. This CDR3 comprises 12 residues. V lost 4 bases, J lost 1 base, and 7 bases lay in between. As DNA, the CDR3 is TGCAGCGTTGGACCGGGGAACACTGAAGCTTTCTTT. This gives the protein CSVGPGNTEAFF.

This clonotype was seen ten or more times. The chain is built from TRBV28 and TRBJ1-6; 11 positions agree with TRBD1. This CDR3 is built from 16 residues. CDR1 is MDHEN, CDR2 SYDVKM, per germline. Trimming cost V 6 bases and J 5 bases; bases outside gene matches: 6. This CDR3 reads CASSRTGGIDNSPLHF. CDR3 bases: TGTGCCAGCAGCCGGACAGGGGGCATTGATAATTCACCCCTCCACTTT.

The chain carries TRBV27 and TRBJ2-7; 9 nucleotides line up with TRBD1. This CDR3 has 16 residues. After removal of 3 bases from V and 2 bases from J, the junction contained 8 bases not matched to a gene. Germline loops: CDR1 MNHEY, CDR2 SMNVEV (reference sequence). CDR3 DNA: TGTGCCAGCAGTTTCTTCGACAGGGGGGACGCCTACGAGCAGTACTTC. Amino acid sequence: CASSFFDRGDAYEQYF.

This clonotype was counted a few times. This chain uses TRBV27 with TRBJ2-2; TRBD2 matches at 8 bases. J lost 1 base, V lost 8 bases, and 6 bases had no gene match. Germline assignment: CDR1 MNHEY and CDR2 SMNVEV (reference sequence). The CDR3 extends over 15 amino acids. CDR3 residues: CASAGLAGNTGELFF. In DNA form, the CDR3 reads TGTGCCAGCGCGGGGCTAGCGGGGAACACCGGGGAGCTGTTTTTT.

The V and J genes are TRBV3-1 and TRBJ1-3; D is possibly TRBD1 (6 bases). V lost 1 base and J lost 2, with 9 bases in between. The germline CDR1 and CDR2 sequences are LGHDT and YNNKEL (reference sequence). This CDR3 has 15 amino acids. CDR3 sequence reads: CASSQVWTAGNTIYF. DNA of the CDR3: TGTGCCAGCAGCCAAGTATGGACAGCTGGAAACACCATATATTTT.

This clonotype was seen repeatedly, ten times or more. The CDR3 loop reads CASSLSEKYGYTF. CDR3 DNA: TGCGCCAGCAGCTTGTCGGAGAAGTACGGCTACACCTTC. The chain carries TRBV5-1 and TRBJ1-2, with D uncertain. CDR3 size: 13 residues. With 1 base removed from V and 8 bases from J, the gap between germline ends came to 12 bases. Germline V lookup: CDR1 SGHRS, CDR2 YFSETQ.

The chain recombines TRBV3-1 with TRBJ2-4, with 11 bases that match TRBD2. The length of the CDR3 is 15 residues. Germline V CDR1 and CDR2: LGHDT, YNNKEL (reference sequence). V shed 0 bases and J 11 bases; nucleotides not matched to a gene: 6. CDR3 nucleotides: TGTGCCAGCAGCCAAGACTCTAGCGGGAGGCCAGTTCAGTACTTC. It encodes CASSQDSSGRPVQYF.

This clonotype was seen only a few times. The chain uses TRBV18 and TRBJ2-5, with D possibly matching TRBD2 (6 bases). CDR3 length: 13 residues. Germline CDR1 and CDR2: KGHSH and LQKENI. Trimming shortened V by 4 bases and J by 5 bases, and 11 bases separated the two germline ends. This CDR3 is CASSRSSGETQYF. CDR3 DNA: TGTGCCAGCTCACGGTCCAGCGGGGAGACCCAGTACTTC.

In the case of this clonotype: A much larger clone differs by one base, so this may be a read error. The chain is built from TRBV12-3 or TRBV12-4 and TRBJ1-1, with D hard to call. The CDR3 has 15 residues. CDR3 loop: CASSIILPLNAEAFF. The CDR3 coding sequence is TGTGCCAGCAGCATTATCCTGCCCCTGAACGCTGAAGCTTTCTTT.

This clonotype was counted between two and nine times. This rearrangement joins TRBV6-1 to TRBJ1-1, with D maybe TRBD1 (6 bases). The CDR3 runs 14 residues. Germline CDR1 is MNHNS and CDR2 is SASEGT. V shed 7 bases and J shed 6 bases, with 18 bases lying between them. The CDR3 DNA follows: TGTGCCAGCACTCGGGGGGCTAGGAATTCTGAAGCTTTCTTT. Amino acid sequence: CASTRGARNSEAFF.

This clonotype showed up just a few times. The rearrangement joins TRBV7-6 to TRBJ1-4; no firm D call. Germline CDR1 SGHVS, CDR2 FNYEAQ. CDR3 length: 15 amino acids. The V end lost 5 bases, the J end lost 4 bases, and 14 bases lay between the germline ends. CDR3 loop: CASSPGRQRNEKLFF. The CDR3 nucleotides are TGTGCCAGCAGCCCGGGTCGGCAGCGTAATGAAAAACTGTTTTTT. The entire variable domain, with the rest obtained from reference TRBV7-6 and TRBJ1-4, is as follows: GAGVSQSPRYKVTKRGQDVALRCDPISGHVSLYWYRQALGQGPEFLTYFNYEAQQDKSGLPNDRFSAERPEGSISTLTIQRTEQRDSAMYRCASSPGRQRNEKLFFGSGTQLSVL.

This chain joins TRBV24-1 and TRBJ1-3, with D uncertain. This CDR3 region has 15 residues. Germline V gene sequence: CDR1 KGHDR, CDR2 SFDVKD. V gave up 4 bases and J gave up 1 base, with 10 bases separating them. CDR3 in DNA: TGTGCCACCAGTGACTCACGGGGATCTGGAAACACCATATATTTT. Its translation: CATSDSRGSGNTIYF.

This clonotype was recorded a few times. The rearrangement links TRBV20-1 to TRBJ2-7; D uncertain. CDR3 length equals 13 residues. The ends were cut back, 2 bases at V and 4 bases at J, with 12 bases in the middle. CDR1 and CDR2 from the germline V gene are DFQATT and SNEGSKA (reference sequence). CDR3 protein: CSARFSADYEQYF. The CDR3 DNA reads as TGCAGTGCTAGATTTTCGGCGGATTACGAGCAGTACTTC.

V is TRBV5-4 and J is TRBJ2-1, with 8 bases aligning to TRBD2. This CDR3 comprises 15 residues. Germline-derived CDR1 and CDR2 are SGHNT and YYREEE (reference sequence). J lost 7 bases, V lost 1 base, and 7 bases had no gene match. CDR3 protein: CASSLPGGPGNEQFF. The CDR3, as DNA: TGTGCCAGCAGCTTGCCGGGAGGGCCGGGTAATGAGCAGTTCTTC.